Sequencing of this T cell receptor (beta chain) was carried out in a study of PD-L1 blockade in urothelial cancer. On the study more broadly: Chemotherapy regimens numbering 0 to 3 had been given to patients. Blood yielded a median of about 140,000 T cells per sample.

Time point specified: peripheral blood 6 weeks after treatment start. Patients were living with locally advanced or metastatic urothelial carcinoma. Only in-frame clones appear in the TCRdb table, and some are missing; sequencing was by immunoSEQ multiplex PCR. The table has more than 30,000 clones, approximately 90% seen once; the top ten hold over 6.5%. Trimming cost V 5 bases and J 3 bases; bases outside gene matches: 4. Per germline, CDR1 WSHSY and CDR2 SAAADI. The CDR3 is 14 amino acids. The sequencing here drew on PBMCs, taken around atezolizumab (anti-PD-L1) treatment. This clonotype originated in an elderly man with urothelial cancer. The chain couples TRBV10-2 to TRBJ2-1; 7 bases agree with TRBD2. DNA for the CDR3: TGCGCCAGCAGTAGTCAGCGGGGCTACAATGAGCAGTTCTTC. The encoded protein is CASSSQRGYNEQFF.